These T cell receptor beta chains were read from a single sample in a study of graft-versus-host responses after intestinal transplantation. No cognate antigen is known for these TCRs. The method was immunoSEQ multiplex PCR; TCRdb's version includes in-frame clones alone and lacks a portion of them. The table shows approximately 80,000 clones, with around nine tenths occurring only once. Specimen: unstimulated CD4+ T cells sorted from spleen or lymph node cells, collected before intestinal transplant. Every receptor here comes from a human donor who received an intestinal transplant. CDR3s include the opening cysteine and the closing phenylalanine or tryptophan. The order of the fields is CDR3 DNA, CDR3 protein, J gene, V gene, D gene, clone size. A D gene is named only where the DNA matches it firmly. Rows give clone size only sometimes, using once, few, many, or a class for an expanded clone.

CDR3nt: TGTGCCAGCAGCGTAAGCGCAGGGTCCTTCTATGGCTACACCTTC
CDR3aa: CASSVSAGSFYGYTF
j_gene: TRBJ1-2
v_gene: TRBV9
d_gene: NA
abundance: NA

CDR3nt: TGTGCCAGCAGTTGGGGAGTACGAGGGGGCTACGAGCAGTACTTC
CDR3aa: CASSWGVRGGYEQYF
j_gene: TRBJ2-7
v_gene: TRBV28
d_gene: NA
abundance: NA

CDR3nt: TGTGCCAGCAGTTTCCGGGGGTCTGGCTACACCTTC
CDR3aa: CASSFRGSGYTF
j_gene: TRBJ1-2
v_gene: TRBV27
d_gene: NA
abundance: NA

CDR3nt: TGTGCCAGCAGGGCCCCTCGGGGGGCAGGAGATACGCAGTATTTT
CDR3aa: CASRAPRGAGDTQYF
j_gene: TRBJ2-3
v_gene: TRBV2
d_gene: NA
abundance: NA

CDR3nt: TGTGCCAGCAGTTTAGGAGGGCGCATCGGCTACACCTTC
CDR3aa: CASSLGGRIGYTF
j_gene: TRBJ1-2
v_gene: TRBV28
d_gene: NA
abundance: NA

CDR3nt: TGCGCCAGCAGCTTGGGAGCGGGGGGCACAGATACGCAGTATTTT
CDR3aa: CASSLGAGGTDTQYF
j_gene: TRBJ2-3
v_gene: TRBV5-1
d_gene: TRBD2
abundance: NA

CDR3nt: TGTGCCAGCACCCAAGCGGAGGGAAGAAGGTTTTTT
CDR3aa: CASTQAEGRRFF
j_gene: TRBJ1-4
v_gene: TRBV6-1
d_gene: NA
abundance: NA

CDR3nt: TGTGCCAGCAGCCCCACCTCTTGGGCTAGCTTGTCCCACGAGCAGTACTTC
CDR3aa: CASSPTSWASLSHEQYF
j_gene: TRBJ2-7
v_gene: TRBV9
d_gene: NA
abundance: once

CDR3nt: TGTGCCAGCAGTTACTCGGCGACAGGGCGGGAAAAACTGTTTTTT
CDR3aa: CASSYSATGREKLFF
j_gene: TRBJ1-4
v_gene: TRBV6-5
d_gene: TRBD1
abundance: NA

CDR3nt: TGTGCCAGCAGCCGGGTAGAGACCCAGTACTTC
CDR3aa: CASSRVETQYF
j_gene: TRBJ2-5
v_gene: TRBV7-9
d_gene: NA
abundance: NA

CDR3nt: TGTGCCAGCTCCAGAGGGTCGAGTGGCAATCAGCCCCAGCATTTT
CDR3aa: CASSRGSSGNQPQHF
j_gene: TRBJ1-5
v_gene: TRBV28
d_gene: NA
abundance: NA

CDR3nt: TGTGCCAGCAGTGCTCCAACCGGGACAGGGGGGTACATTCAGTACTTC
CDR3aa: CASSAPTGTGGYIQYF
j_gene: TRBJ2-4
v_gene: TRBV6-1
d_gene: TRBD1
abundance: NA

CDR3nt: TGTGCCAGCAGTCCCGCGGGACGTGTCTACGAGCAGTACTTC
CDR3aa: CASSPAGRVYEQYF
j_gene: TRBJ2-7
v_gene: TRBV6-5
d_gene: NA
abundance: NA

CDR3nt: TGTGCCAGCAGCCCCAACTCGCGGGAGGGATGGTCCTACAATGAGCAGTTCTTC
CDR3aa: CASSPNSREGWSYNEQFF
j_gene: TRBJ2-1
v_gene: TRBV6-4
d_gene: TRBD2
abundance: NA

CDR3nt: TGTGCCAGCAGTGAATTAGCGACTTCCTACGAGCAGTACTTC
CDR3aa: CASSELATSYEQYF
j_gene: TRBJ2-7
v_gene: TRBV6-1
d_gene: NA
abundance: NA